What follows are 9 T cell receptor beta chains derived from one specimen sequenced in a study of control samples from healthy donors and cancer patients (dated by TCRdb to the early 2020s). Library preparation employed the immunoSEQ multiplex PCR assay. TCRdb provides this immuneACCESS table in a form limited to in-frame rearrangements. Some clones are lacking; in checked studies, under half of them reflect an unresolved V gene, and why the rest are absent is not known. The sample contains more than 100,000 clones, 75% to 95% of them found a single time. More than 2% of the sample comes from the top ten. The sample taken for sequencing was blood. These receptor sequences come from a man in his late teens or twenties in good health.

The chain combines TRBV9 with TRBJ2-3; D is undetermined. Trimming removed 3 bases at V and 4 bases at J, with 9 bases between. The CDR3 totals 13 residues. Germline assignment: CDR1 SGDLS and CDR2 YYNGEE. The chain's CDR3 is CASSAFPSDTQYF. The CDR3 DNA sequence: TGTGCCAGCAGCGCCTTTCCGTCAGATACGCAGTATTTT.

The chain couples TRBV15 to TRBJ2-1, with D possibly being TRBD2 (5 bases). CDR1 is LNHNV, CDR2 YYDKDF, per germline (reference sequence). This CDR3 has 18 amino acids. V shed 0 bases and J shed 9 bases, with 24 bases lying between them. CDR3 loop: CATSRENLIGGRVREQFF. The CDR3 DNA reads as TGTGCCACCAGCAGAGAAAACCTAATAGGCGGGCGGGTGCGTGAGCAGTTCTTC.

The V call is TRBV9, the J call TRBJ1-1; 7 positions agree with TRBD1. The CDR3 has 15 amino acids. J was trimmed by 3 bases and V by 4 bases; bases with no gene match: 9. Germline V CDR1 and CDR2: SGDLS, YYNGEE. The CDR3 DNA follows: TGTGCCAGCAGCCCTAGCGGGACAGCCTACACTGAAGCTTTCTTT. It yields the protein CASSPSGTAYTEAFF.

The CDR3 sequence is CASSKRTAYPEAFF. The DNA for the CDR3 is TGTGCCAGCAGCAAAAGGACAGCTTATCCTGAAGCTTTCTTT. This rearrangement joins TRBV11-3 to TRBJ1-1, with a tentative D call TRBD1 (6 bases). Germline V gene sequence: CDR1 SGHNT, CDR2 YENEEA. The CDR3 length is 14 residues. The V end lost 5 bases, the J end lost 6 bases, and 16 bases lay between the germline ends.

This chain uses TRBV12-3 or TRBV12-4 with TRBJ1-2; D not resolved. V was clipped by 6 bases and J by 6 bases, with 14 bases between them. The CDR3 runs 13 residues. The CDR3, as DNA: TGTGCCAGCAGACCCGGGTCAGAGAATGGCTACACCTTC. Translating it yields CASRPGSENGYTF.

The rearrangement joins TRBV5-5 to TRBJ1-4, with unresolved D. Germline V lookup: CDR1 SGHKS, CDR2 YYEKEE (reference sequence). The CDR3 consists of 14 residues. V was pared by 4 bases and J by 0 bases, with 7 bases between. DNA of the CDR3: TGTGCCAGCAGCGTGTCCCCAACTAATGAAAAACTGTTTTTT. It is translated as CASSVSPTNEKLFF.

This sequence joins TRBV18 and TRBJ2-2; 7 bases line up with TRBD1. The germline CDR1 and CDR2 sequences are KGHSH and LQKENI. The CDR3 totals 14 residues. Losses at the gene ends were 1 base for V and 4 bases for J; bases not matched to a gene: 0. The CDR3 coding sequence is TGTGCCAGCTCACCACAGGGGGCCACCGGGGAGCTGTTTTTT. Its translation: CASSPQGATGELFF. Based on the CDR3 plus reference TRBV18 and TRBJ2-2, the full variable domain is NAGVMQNPRHLVRRRGQEARLRCSPMKGHSHVYWYRQLPEEGLKFMVYLQKENIIDESGMPKERFSAEFPKEGPSILRIQQVVRGDSAAYFCASSPQGATGELFFGEGSRLTVL.

The chain couples TRBV2 to TRBJ2-2, with 10 nucleotides matching TRBD2. J was trimmed by 5 bases and V by 6 bases; bases with no gene match: 6. CDR3 size: 15 residues. The germline V gene has CDR1 SNHLY and CDR2 FYNNEI. DNA of the CDR3: TGTGCCAGCAGCGTAGCGGGGGGTAGGACCGGGGAGCTGTTTTTT. Its translation is CASSVAGGRTGELFF.

The genes are TRBV11-3 and TRBJ2-5; unclear D gene. V was trimmed by 2 bases and J by 2 bases, leaving 6 bases between them. There are 13 residues in the CDR3. Germline V gene sequence: CDR1 SGHNT, CDR2 YENEEA. CDR3 in DNA: TGTGCCAGCAGCTTAAGCCAGCAAGAGACCCAGTACTTC. Translation: CASSLSQQETQYF.